A single sample is the source of the 10 T cell receptor beta chains below, sequenced in a study of OX40 agonist ivuxolimab in advanced cancers. The assay was immunoSEQ multiplex PCR, and TCRdb's table has in-frame clones only and misses some. Of 50,000 to 70,000 clones listed, about nine tenths are singletons. Sample: CD4+ or CD8+ T cells sorted from blood, taken in a trial of the OX40 agonist ivuxolimab. Receptor source: an adult with an advanced solid tumor such as melanoma, head and neck, liver or kidney cancer.

V and J are TRBV28 and TRBJ1-5; D is ambiguous. Trimming pared 5 bases from V and 4 bases from J, leaving 6 bases between. Germline V gene data show CDR1 as MDHEN and CDR2 as SYDVKM. There are 12 residues in the CDR3. DNA of the CDR3: TGTGCCAGCAGTCACCCGAATCAGCCCCAGCATTTT. Protein: CASSHPNQPQHF.

V and J are TRBV19 and TRBJ2-7; D perhaps matches TRBD2 (6 bases). The germline V and J ends were trimmed by 5 bases and 0 bases, with 11 bases remaining between them. Per germline, CDR1 LNHDA and CDR2 SQIVND (reference sequence). This CDR3 is built from 14 residues. The CDR3 loop reads CASSRDSSSYEQYF. The DNA of the CDR3 is TGTGCCAGTAGTCGGGACTCCAGCTCCTACGAGCAGTACTTC.

The V gene is TRBV21-1, the J gene TRBJ1-2. TRBV21-1 is annotated as a pseudogene. There are 17 residues in the CDR3. This CDR3 reads CASPSERSCRPVYGYTF. In nucleotides, the CDR3 is TGTGCCAGCCCCTCGGAAAGGTCCTGCCGCCCAGTCTATGGCTACACCTTC.

This clone was recorded a few times. The chain has TRBV4-1 and TRBJ1-2; 7 bases line up with TRBD1. CDR1 MGHRA and CDR2 YSYEKL come from the germline V gene. The CDR3 loop spans 14 amino acids. Trimming cost V 0 bases and J 8 bases; bases outside gene matches: 6. The CDR3 protein is CASSQESTGEGYTF. The CDR3 DNA reads TGCGCCAGCAGCCAAGAGAGTACAGGGGAGGGCTACACCTTC.

This chain connects TRBV19 to TRBJ2-4, with a weak D call TRBD1 (5 bases). There are 14 residues in the CDR3. The germline V gene encodes CDR1 LNHDA and CDR2 SQIVND (reference sequence). Trimming pared 1 base from V and 5 bases from J, leaving 9 bases between. CDR3 sequence: CASSIVGVENIQYF. DNA for the CDR3: TGTGCCAGTAGTATAGTAGGGGTGGAAAACATTCAGTACTTC.

The chain uses TRBV18 and TRBJ1-1; possible D gene TRBD1, 6 bases. CDR3 length: 17 amino acids. The germline V gene encodes CDR1 KGHSH and CDR2 LQKENI. The V and J ends lost 2 bases and 3 bases respectively, with 19 bases between them. This chain's CDR3 is CASSPFTGLGGHTEAFF. The CDR3 bases are TGTGCCAGCTCACCATTTACAGGGCTTGGGGGGCACACTGAAGCTTTCTTT.

A word on this clone: The germline gene is not matched at one end of the junction; a read error may be the cause. The rearrangement links TRBV6-5 to TRBJ2-7, with D perhaps TRBD1 (5 bases). The CDR3 sequence is 11 residues long. Germline V gives CDR1 MNHEY, CDR2 SVGAGI. The CDR3 region has the DNA TGTGCCAGCAGTTACTCTGGGGCTTACCACTTC. Its protein product is CASSYSGAYHF.

This clone was seen once. The chain has TRBV4-1 and TRBJ1-5, with D perhaps TRBD1 (5 bases). Deletions cut 5 bases from V and 12 bases from J, with 20 bases between. Germline loops: CDR1 MGHRA, CDR2 YSYEKL. This CDR3 is 14 amino acids long. The DNA of the CDR3 is TGCGCCAGCAGCTCGTCCCGGGACGGCTGGGTCCAGCATTTT. It yields the protein CASSSSRDGWVQHF.

The rearrangement uses TRBV11-2 and TRBJ1-1; a possible D gene is TRBD1 (5 bases). CDR1 SGHAT and CDR2 FQNNGV come from the germline V gene. V was clipped by 5 bases and J by 3 bases, with 16 bases between them. The length of the CDR3 is 15 residues. The CDR3, as DNA: TGTGCCAGCAGCCCAAGTTGGAGGGGCGACACTGAAGCTTTCTTT. Amino acids: CASSPSWRGDTEAFF.

Only a few counts were recorded for this clone. This chain connects TRBV30 to TRBJ1-6; D not resolved. The CDR3 has 13 residues. Germline assignment: CDR1 GTSNPN and CDR2 SVGIG (reference sequence). V was cut by 2 bases and J by 9 bases, with 11 bases left in between. CDR3 coding DNA: TGTGCCTGGAGTAATGAGGCGGTTTCACCCCTCCACTTT. As protein: CAWSNEAVSPLHF.